A single sample gave rise to the 10 T cell receptor beta chains below, sequenced in a study of human T cells and chemical hapten exposure. Noted time point: healthy volunteer bleed at 6 weeks. From whole blood left unfractionated, total RNA was extracted. TCRdb recomputed calls from the RACE reads with MiXCR, one row per CDR3 protein. The sample lists some 77,000 distinct CDR3 sequences; approximately 8.6% were seen once. Source material: whole blood. All receptors come from a female donor in good health. Some clones in this sample may be carry-over from other donors' samples.

This clonotype appeared many times. The chain carries TRBV5-1 and TRBJ2-3; a weak D match, TRBD1 (6 bases). Per the germline V gene, CDR1 is SGHRS and CDR2 is YFSETQ. V was cut by 0 bases and J by 2 bases, with 16 bases left in between. The length of the CDR3 is 17 residues. The CDR3 DNA reads as TGCGCCAGCAGCTTGGCAGGGCAGGGGTCCTCCACAGATACGCAGTATTTT. Amino acids: CASSLAGQGSSTDTQYF. The full variable domain, in which reference TRBV5-1 and TRBJ2-3 provide the parts outside the CDR3, is KAGVTQTPRYLIKTRGQQVTLSCSPISGHRSVSWYQQTPGQGLQFLFEYFSETQRNKGNFPGRFSGRQFSNSRSEMNVSTLELGDSALYLCASSLAGQGSSTDTQYFGPGTRLTVL.

This clonotype was detected ten times or more. The chain carries TRBV20-1 and TRBJ1-6; D gene ambiguous. This CDR3 contains 18 residues. V was pared by 3 bases and J by 3 bases, with 21 bases between. Germline CDR1 DFQATT, CDR2 SNEGSKA (reference sequence). The CDR3 DNA reads as TGCAGTGCTAGGGATGTGGACGTTGCGATCGGCTATAATTCACCCCTCCACTTT. It specifies CSARDVDVAIGYNSPLHF.

About this clonotype: This may be a read error: a much more frequent sequence differs by one nucleotide. This chain uses TRBV12-3 or TRBV12-4 with TRBJ1-1, with TRBD1 matching over 11 bases. The length of the CDR3 is 16 residues. The CDR3 loop is CANSLGQGARSTEAFF. CDR3 in DNA: TGTGCCAACAGTCTCGGACAGGGGGCGAGGAGTACTGAAGCTTTCTTT.

A few counts support this clonotype. The chain joins TRBV5-4 to TRBJ2-7; D remains ambiguous. There are 13 residues in the CDR3. Germline assignment: CDR1 SGHNT and CDR2 YYREEE (reference sequence). V lost 0 bases and J lost 7, with 11 bases in between. CDR3 region: CASSLGPAYEQYF. CDR3 sequence (DNA): TGTGCCAGCAGCTTGGGGCCGGCTTATGAGCAGTACTTC.

This clonotype was counted between two and nine times. In nucleotides, the CDR3 is TGTGCCAGCTCTCCTGTCGGGGGGGACGGCAATGAGCAGTTCTTC. This sequence encodes CASSPVGGDGNEQFF. This chain links TRBV28 with TRBJ2-1; 8 bases are a match to TRBD2. The germline V gene has CDR1 MDHEN and CDR2 SYDVKM. The J segment lost 6 bases and the V segment lost 8 bases, leaving 12 bases of the junction unmatched. The CDR3 sequence is 15 residues long.

This clonotype appeared many times. The chain links TRBV7-9 to TRBJ2-3; no clear D. V was shortened by 1 base and J by 2 bases, with 10 bases between the two germline ends. The germline V gene has CDR1 SEHNR and CDR2 FQNEAQ (reference sequence). CDR3 length: 15 residues. CDR3 loop: CASSLGSSFTDTQYF. The CDR3 DNA reads as TGTGCCAGCAGCTTAGGGTCCAGCTTCACAGATACGCAGTATTTT.

At least ten counts were recorded for this clonotype. The rearrangement joins TRBV20-1 to TRBJ1-6; D is unclear. The germline V and J ends were trimmed by 1 base and 0 bases, with 7 bases remaining between them. The CDR3 spans 15 residues. From germline, CDR1 is DFQATT and CDR2 SNEGSKA (reference sequence). CDR3 sequence: CSARGPSSYNSPLHF. The CDR3 coding sequence is TGCAGTGCTAGAGGACCGAGCTCCTATAATTCACCCCTCCACTTT.

The CDR3 DNA is TGTGCCAGCAGCCAAACAGAGGGAGGTAGCGAGACCCAGTACTTC. This translates into CASSQTEGGSETQYF. This chain connects TRBV4-2 to TRBJ2-5; D is possibly TRBD2 (6 bases). The CDR3 sequence is 15 residues long. Trimming left V 2 bases short and J 5 bases short, with 15 bases between. Germline lookup yields CDR1 LGHNA and CDR2 YNFKEQ.

This clonotype was detected only a few times. The rearrangement joins TRBV12-3 or TRBV12-4 to TRBJ1-4, with D hard to call. CDR3 length: 14 amino acids. Trimming removed 1 base from V and 5 bases from J, with 8 bases in between. The CDR3 DNA reads as TGTGCCAGCAGTTTAGGGTCACGGAATGAAAAACTGTTTTTT. This sequence encodes CASSLGSRNEKLFF.

In its sample, this clonotype was seen many times. V and J are TRBV10-3 and TRBJ1-5; D possibly corresponds to TRBD1 (5 bases). The CDR3 totals 14 residues. Per the germline V gene, CDR1 is ENHRY and CDR2 is SYGVKD. V was pared by 5 bases and J by 5 bases, with 13 bases between. The CDR3, as DNA: TGTGCCATCAGTAGCGCAGGGTCGCATCAGCCCCAGCATTTT. Translating it yields CAISSAGSHQPQHF.